This passage covers 5 T cell receptor beta chains from one sample sequenced in a study of cytomegalovirus exposure and HLA in healthy donors. The PCR had 60 Vbeta and 13 Jbeta primers. Produced via immunoSEQ multiplex PCR; TCRdb's table is partial and in-frame only. The table records more than 50,000 clones, roughly 87% of them present only once. The sequenced sample was PBMCs. All receptors come from a female donor in good health and CMV-seronegative.

The DNA for the CDR3 is TGTGCCAGCAGTGCTAGTGAACGGTCAAATGAGCAGTTCTTC. Its protein is CASSASERSNEQFF. This rearrangement joins TRBV6-4 to TRBJ2-1; D remains unclear. CDR1 and CDR2 (germline): MRHNA, SNTAGT. Trimming shortened V by 4 bases and J by 7 bases, and 14 bases separated the two germline ends. The CDR3 consists of 14 residues.

This clone has only a few counts. The chain couples TRBV28 to TRBJ2-3; 10 bases are a match to TRBD2. V lost 1 base, J lost 0 bases, and 10 bases stayed unmatched. The germline V gene has CDR1 MDHEN and CDR2 SYDVKM. The CDR3 has 19 amino acids. For the CDR3, the DNA is TGTGCCAGCAGTTTATTTGGGCGGGTGGGACTAGCGAGCACAGATACGCAGTATTTT. Encoded protein: CASSLFGRVGLASTDTQYF.

The chain is built from TRBV15 and TRBJ1-1; 8 bases are shared with TRBD1. The CDR3 spans 15 residues. With V trimmed by 5 bases and J by 2 bases, 7 bases remained unmatched. The germline gives CDR1 LNHNV, CDR2 YYDKDF (reference sequence). CDR3 amino acids: CATSRAGTGNTEAFF. CDR3 nucleotides: TGTGCCACCAGCCGAGCTGGGACAGGTAACACTGAAGCTTTCTTT.

CDR3 region: CASSQEMSLSTSQPQHF. The CDR3 coding sequence is TGCGCCAGCAGCCAAGAGATGTCCTTATCGACTTCTCAGCCCCAGCATTTT. This sequence joins TRBV4-3 and TRBJ1-5, with unresolved D. V was clipped by 0 bases and J by 6 bases, with 18 bases between them. Germline values: CDR1 LGHNA, CDR2 YSLEER. This CDR3 has 17 residues.

This chain uses TRBV7-9 with TRBJ2-3; 12 bases match TRBD2. The V and J ends lost 5 bases and 2 bases, in that order; junction bases with no gene match: 5. The germline V gene encodes CDR1 SEHNR and CDR2 FQNEAQ (reference sequence). This CDR3 has 16 amino acids. This CDR3 reads CASSHRLAGVTDTQYF. The CDR3 coding sequence is TGTGCCAGCAGCCACCGACTAGCGGGGGTCACAGATACGCAGTATTTT.